Below, one TCR beta chain is given with its context. Clinical history as reported by participants underpinned cohort assignment. The sample comes from a study of blood T cell repertoires in COVID-19. Study-wide context: Both acute and convalescent COVID-19 samples were obtained from the United States, Italy and Spain. Sources were T cells, B-cell-depleted T cells, or PBMCs; the material itself was cDNA or gDNA.

Trimming took 0 bases from V and 6 from J, leaving 12 bases between them. Germline V gene lookup returns CDR1 SGHNT and CDR2 YYREEE (reference sequence). The CDR3 is 15 amino acids. Authors' processing steps: Amplification of reference gene primers provided the estimated nucleated cell counts. Clones were read by immunoSEQ multiplex PCR, and TCRdb kept only the in-frame ones, dropping some. V and J calls and clone size are given by that table; D and trimming were obtained from the DNA. The repertoire holds 130,000 to 150,000 clones, over 80% seen once, with roughly 12% in the top ten. The V call is TRBV5-4, the J call TRBJ2-2; D unresolved. The TCR originated in a man between 60 and 70 years old who had recovered from COVID-19. Material for sequencing was PBMCs or T cells enriched from blood (not recorded which). The CDR3: CASSLGLGVAGELFF. DNA of the CDR3: TGTGCCAGCAGCTTGGGGCTAGGAGTAGCCGGGGAGCTGTTTTTT.